The present entry profiles one T cell receptor beta chain with its context. The antigen is unknown. This sample is drawn from a study of shared clonotypes between healthy human individuals. The CDR3 has 16 residues. Losses at the gene ends were 4 bases for V and 3 bases for J; bases not matched to a gene: 7. The V gene's germline CDR1 is SGHDT and CDR2 YYEEEE. The assay was immunoSEQ multiplex PCR, and TCRdb's table has in-frame clones only and misses some. The repertoire holds about 2.4 million clones, with 90% to 95% as singletons. Findings of the study overall: Sampling was confined to blood; repertoires within tissues likely differ. The study found about 4.6% of naive CD4 clonotypes shared across a few donors.

The receptor's source is a man younger than 30 in good health. Some clones in this sample may be carry-over from other donors' samples. The sample comprised naive CD4+ T cells from PBMCs. Stated subset: CD45RA+ positively selected. The genes are TRBV5-6 and TRBJ2-1; 10 bases agree with TRBD2. CDR3 nucleotides: TGTGCCAGCAGCCCCAGGACTAGCGGCAGCTACAATGAGCAGTTCTTC. Translating gives CASSPRTSGSYNEQFF.